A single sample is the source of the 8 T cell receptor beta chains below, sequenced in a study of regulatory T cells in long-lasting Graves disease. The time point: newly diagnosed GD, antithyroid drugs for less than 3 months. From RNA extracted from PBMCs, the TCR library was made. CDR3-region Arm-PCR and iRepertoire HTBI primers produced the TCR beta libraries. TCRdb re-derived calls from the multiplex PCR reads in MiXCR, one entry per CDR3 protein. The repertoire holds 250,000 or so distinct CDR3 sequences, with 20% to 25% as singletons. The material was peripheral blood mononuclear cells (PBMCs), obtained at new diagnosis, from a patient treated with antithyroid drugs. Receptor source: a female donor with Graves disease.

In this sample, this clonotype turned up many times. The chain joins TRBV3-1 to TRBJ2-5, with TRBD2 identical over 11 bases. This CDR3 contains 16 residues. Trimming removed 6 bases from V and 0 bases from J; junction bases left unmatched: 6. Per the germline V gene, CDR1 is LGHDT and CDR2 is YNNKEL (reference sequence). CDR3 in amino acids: CASSRGLAGNQETQYF. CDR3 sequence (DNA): TGTGCCAGCAGTCGCGGACTAGCGGGTAACCAAGAGACCCAGTACTTC.

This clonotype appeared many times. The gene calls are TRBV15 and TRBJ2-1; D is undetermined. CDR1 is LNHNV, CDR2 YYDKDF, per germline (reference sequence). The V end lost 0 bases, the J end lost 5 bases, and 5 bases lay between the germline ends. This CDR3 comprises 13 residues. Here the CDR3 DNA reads TGTGCCACCAGCAGAGATTGGGACAATGAGCAGTTCTTC. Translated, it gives CATSRDWDNEQFF. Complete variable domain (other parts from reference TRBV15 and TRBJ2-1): DAMVIQNPRYQVTQFGKPVTLSCSQTLNHNVMYWYQQKSSQAPKLLFHYYDKDFNNEADTPDNFQSRRPNTSFCFLDIRSPGLGDTAMYLCATSRDWDNEQFFGPGTRLTVL.

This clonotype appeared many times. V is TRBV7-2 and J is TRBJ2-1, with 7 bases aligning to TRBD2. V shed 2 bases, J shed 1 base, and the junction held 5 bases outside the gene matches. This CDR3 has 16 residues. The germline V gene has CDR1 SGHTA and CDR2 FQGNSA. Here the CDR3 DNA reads TGTGCCAGCAGCTTAAGTCTAGCGGCTTCCTACAATGAGCAGTTCTTC. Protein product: CASSLSLAASYNEQFF.

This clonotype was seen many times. The CDR3 DNA is TGTGCCAGCAGTTTATCGGTGGGGGAGCTGTTTTTT. Protein product: CASSLSVGELFF. The chain combines TRBV2 with TRBJ2-2; no clear D. The CDR3 contains 12 residues. V was clipped by 5 bases and J by 8 bases, with 9 bases between them. In germline, CDR1 is SNHLY, CDR2 FYNNEI.

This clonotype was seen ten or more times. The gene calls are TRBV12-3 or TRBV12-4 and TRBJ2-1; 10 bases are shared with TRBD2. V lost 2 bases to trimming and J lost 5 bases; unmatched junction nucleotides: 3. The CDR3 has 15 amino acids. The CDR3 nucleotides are TGTGCCAGCAGTTTAAGCCTAGCGGGGGACAATGAGCAGTTCTTC. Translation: CASSLSLAGDNEQFF.

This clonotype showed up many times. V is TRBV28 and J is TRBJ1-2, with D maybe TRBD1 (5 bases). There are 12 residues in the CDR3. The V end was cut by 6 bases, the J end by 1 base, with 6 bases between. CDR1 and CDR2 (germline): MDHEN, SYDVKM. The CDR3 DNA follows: TGTGCCAGCAGGACAGTTAACTATGGCTACACCTTC. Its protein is CASRTVNYGYTF.

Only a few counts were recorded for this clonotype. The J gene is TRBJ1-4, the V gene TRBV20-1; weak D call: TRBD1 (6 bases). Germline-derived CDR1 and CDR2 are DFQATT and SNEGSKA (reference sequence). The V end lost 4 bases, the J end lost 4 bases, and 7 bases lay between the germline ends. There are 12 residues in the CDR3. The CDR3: CSATDSNEKLFF. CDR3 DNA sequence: TGCAGTGCTACGGACAGTAATGAAAAACTGTTTTTT.

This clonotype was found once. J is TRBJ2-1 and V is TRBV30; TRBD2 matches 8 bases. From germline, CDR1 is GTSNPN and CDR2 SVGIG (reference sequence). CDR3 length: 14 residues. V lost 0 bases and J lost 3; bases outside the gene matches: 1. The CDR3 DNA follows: TGTGCCTGGAGTGTAAGCGGGAGCTACAATGAGCAGTTCTTC. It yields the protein CAWSVSGSYNEQFF.